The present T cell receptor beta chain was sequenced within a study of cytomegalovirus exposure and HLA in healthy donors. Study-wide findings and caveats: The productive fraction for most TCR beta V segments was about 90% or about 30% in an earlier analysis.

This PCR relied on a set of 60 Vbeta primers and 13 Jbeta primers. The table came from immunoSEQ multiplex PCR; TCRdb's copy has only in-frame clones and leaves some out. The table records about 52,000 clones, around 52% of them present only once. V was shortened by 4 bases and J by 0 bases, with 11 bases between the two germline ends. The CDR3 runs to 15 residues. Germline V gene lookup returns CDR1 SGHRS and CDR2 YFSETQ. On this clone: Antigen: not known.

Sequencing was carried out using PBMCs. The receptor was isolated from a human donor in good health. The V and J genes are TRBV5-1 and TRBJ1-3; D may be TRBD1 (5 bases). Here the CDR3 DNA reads TGCGCCAGCAGCGTGTCAAGGGGCTCTGGAAACACCATATATTTT. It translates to CASSVSRGSGNTIYF.